What follows are 21 T cell receptor beta chains derived from one specimen sequenced in a study of cytomegalovirus exposure and HLA in healthy donors. This PCR relied on a set of 60 Vbeta primers and 13 Jbeta primers. Assay: immunoSEQ multiplex PCR; the TCRdb copy retains only in-frame clones and omits some. The profile shows roughly 180,000 clones, about 85% of them singletons. Sequencing used PBMCs. The receptors were sampled from a girl aged 5-17 years in good health and CMV-seropositive.

The chain recombines TRBV5-6 with TRBJ2-1; TRBD2 agrees at 9 bases. The germline CDR1 and CDR2 sequences are SGHDT and YYEEEE. The V and J ends lost 0 bases and 8 bases, in that order; junction bases with no gene match: 12. This CDR3 comprises 17 residues. The CDR3 here is CASSLEGGRAGRDEQFF. In DNA, the CDR3 is TGTGCCAGCAGCTTGGAGGGCGGGAGGGCAGGTAGGGATGAGCAGTTCTTC.

A few counts support this clone. The rearrangement uses TRBV19 and TRBJ1-5; tentatively, D is TRBD1 (6 bases). The germline V gene has CDR1 LNHDA and CDR2 SQIVND (reference sequence). Trimming removed 10 bases from V and 2 bases from J, with 9 bases in between. CDR3 size: 12 residues. This CDR3 is CATRQGNQPQHF. The CDR3 DNA is TGTGCCACCCGACAGGGCAATCAGCCCCAGCATTTT.

This clone was found once. The V call is TRBV5-4, the J call TRBJ2-1; 11 bases agree with TRBD1. The CDR3 spans 16 residues. In germline, CDR1 is SGHNT, CDR2 YYREEE (reference sequence). V shed 4 bases, J shed 2 bases, and the junction held 5 bases outside the gene matches. The CDR3 is CASSLGTGGTYNEQFF. The CDR3 nucleotides read TGTGCCAGCAGCCTTGGGACAGGGGGTACCTACAATGAGCAGTTCTTC.

This sequence joins TRBV5-1 and TRBJ2-1, with 8 nucleotides matching TRBD1. This CDR3 contains 15 residues. Trimming took 3 bases from V and 4 from J; bases not matched to a gene: 6. The V gene's germline CDR1 is SGHRS and CDR2 YFSETQ. Written as DNA, the CDR3 is TGCGCCAGCAGCTCCCGGGACAGGAAGTACAATGAGCAGTTCTTC. Protein: CASSSRDRKYNEQFF.

This clone was seen a few times. Other nucleotide sequences from this sample produce the same CDR3. The CDR3 reads CASSHITGGSGNTIYF. The CDR3 coding sequence is TGTGCCAGCAGTCATATTACAGGGGGCTCTGGAAACACCATATATTTT. The chain combines TRBV7-9 with TRBJ1-3, with TRBD1 identical over 8 bases. The CDR3 is made up of 16 amino acids. V shed 6 bases, J shed 0 bases, and the junction held 7 bases outside the gene matches. Germline values: CDR1 SEHNR, CDR2 FQNEAQ (reference sequence).

This clone has a single count. This sequence joins TRBV25-1 and TRBJ2-7; 11 bases fit TRBD2. This CDR3 comprises 13 residues. The ends lost 8 bases at V and 2 bases at J; junction bases unmatched: 2. Germline assignment: CDR1 MGHDK and CDR2 SYGVNS. CDR3 loop: CASGTSGTYEQYF. CDR3 sequence (DNA): TGTGCCAGCGGGACTAGCGGAACCTACGAGCAGTACTTC.

The rearrangement uses TRBV5-1 and TRBJ2-2; D not certain. The CDR3 extends over 15 amino acids. V was clipped by 0 bases and J by 3 bases, with 9 bases between them. Per the germline V gene, CDR1 is SGHRS and CDR2 is YFSETQ. The CDR3 reads CASSLGQLDTGELFF. DNA for the CDR3: TGCGCCAGCAGCTTGGGACAACTGGACACCGGGGAGCTGTTTTTT.

Regarding this clone: The junction shows a germline mismatch at one end, possibly a read error. This chain connects TRBV10-1 to TRBJ2-1, with 14 bases that match TRBD2. There are 15 residues in the CDR3. Germline CDR1 is WNHNN and CDR2 is SYGVQD (reference sequence). Here the CDR3 DNA reads TGCGCCAGTAGTGGGGGACTAGCGGGAGATAATGAGCAGTTCTTC. Translation: CASSGGLAGDNEQFF.

This clone was counted once. This chain links TRBV28 with TRBJ2-1, with 7 positions matching TRBD2. The CDR3 spans 16 residues. Germline CDR1 and CDR2: MDHEN and SYDVKM. Trimming at V came to 6 bases and at J to 7 bases, leaving 15 bases not matched to a gene. The chain's CDR3 is CASSPPWSGEANEQFF. The CDR3 region has the DNA TGTGCCAGCAGCCCCCCTTGGAGCGGGGAAGCGAATGAGCAGTTCTTC. The full variable domain, its missing parts supplied by reference TRBV28 and TRBJ2-1, is DVKVTQSSRYLVKRTGEKVFLECVQDMDHENMFWYRQDPGLGLRLIYFSYDVKMKEKGDIPEGYSVSREKKERFSLILESASTNQTSMYLCASSPPWSGEANEQFFGPGTRLTVL.

The CDR3 reads CASSSWTGDYGYTF. CDR3 DNA sequence: TGTGCCAGCAGCTCGTGGACAGGGGACTATGGCTACACCTTC. The genes are TRBV11-2 and TRBJ1-2; 9 bases line up with TRBD1. Germline-derived CDR1 and CDR2 are SGHAT and FQNNGV. V dropped 4 bases and J dropped 3; count of bases not matched to a gene: 3. This CDR3 comprises 14 residues.

For the CDR3, the DNA is TGTGCCAGCAGCTTATCCCTGGGACTAGCGGGACGGGAGCAGTACTTC. Translating it yields CASSLSLGLAGREQYF. V gene TRBV11-2 combines with J gene TRBJ2-7; 13 bases align to TRBD2. V lost 2 bases to trimming and J lost 7 bases; unmatched junction nucleotides: 8. The CDR3 extends over 16 amino acids. In germline, CDR1 is SGHAT, CDR2 FQNNGV.

The chain has TRBV29-1 and TRBJ2-5, with D possibly being TRBD1 (6 bases). The J call is doubtful: the DNA matches TRBJ2-7 better. This CDR3 region has 13 residues. Germline V lookup: CDR1 SQVTM, CDR2 ANQGSEA. CDR3 sequence: CSVESLQGYEQYF. Here the CDR3 DNA reads TGCAGCGTTGAATCCTTACAGGGATACGAGCAGTACTTC.

The CDR3 protein is CASSGTGGSYNEQFF. As DNA, the CDR3 is TGTGCCAGCAGTGGAACAGGGGGCTCCTACAATGAGCAGTTCTTC. The chain carries TRBV25-1 and TRBJ2-1; TRBD1 agrees at 8 bases. The CDR3 is 15 amino acids. With V trimmed by 4 bases and J by 0 bases, 2 bases remained unmatched. Germline-derived CDR1 and CDR2 are MGHDK and SYGVNS.

The chain has TRBV10-3 and TRBJ1-2; D perhaps matches TRBD1 (6 bases). The CDR3 consists of 13 residues. V was trimmed by 10 bases and J by 6 bases, leaving 18 bases between them. Per the germline V gene, CDR1 is ENHRY and CDR2 is SYGVKD. The CDR3 nucleotides read TGTGCCACGATAAACAGGGCAGACGATGGCTACACCTTC. Encoded protein: CATINRADDGYTF.

The rearrangement joins TRBV10-1 to TRBJ2-1; 11 bases fit TRBD2. Germline CDR1 reads WNHNN; CDR2 reads SYGVQD (reference sequence). The CDR3 spans 13 residues. V was clipped by 8 bases and J by 5 bases; unmatched bases: 2. This CDR3 reads CASGTSGHNEQFF. CDR3 DNA sequence: TGCGCCAGCGGGACTAGCGGCCACAATGAGCAGTTCTTC.

J is TRBJ2-7 and V is TRBV12-5, with a possible D match to TRBD1 (5 bases). CDR3 length: 13 residues. In germline, CDR1 is LGHNT, CDR2 FRNRAP. Trimming removed 5 bases from V and 2 bases from J, with 10 bases in between. DNA for the CDR3: TGTGCTAGTGGTACAGACAGACCCTACGAGCAGTACTTC. This encodes CASGTDRPYEQYF.

This clone was seen more than once but under ten times. This chain connects TRBV6-6 to TRBJ1-3, with D unresolved. Trimming took off 8 bases at V and 0 bases at J, with 5 bases between the two ends. Germline CDR1 and CDR2: MNHNY and SVGAGI (reference sequence). This CDR3 contains 12 residues. The CDR3 nucleotides read TGTGCCAGCCTCTACTCTGGAAACACCATATATTTT. This translates into CASLYSGNTIYF.

The chain joins TRBV15 to TRBJ2-1; D is ambiguous. This CDR3 spans 12 amino acids. The germline V gene has CDR1 LNHNV and CDR2 YYDKDF (reference sequence). V shed 4 bases and J shed 15 bases, with 16 bases lying between them. For the CDR3, the DNA is TGTGCCACCAGCACTACCTCTAGTATACCGTTCTTC. Translation gives CATSTTSSIPFF.

The J gene is TRBJ1-5, the V gene TRBV29-1, with D possibly matching TRBD1 (5 bases). The V gene lost 1 base and the J gene lost 5 bases, with 6 bases spanning the gap. This CDR3 spans 12 amino acids. Looked up from germline, CDR1 is SQVTM and CDR2 is ANQGSEA. The CDR3 DNA sequence: TGCAGCGTTGAAGGGGGCGATCAGCCCCAGCATTTT. Encoded protein: CSVEGGDQPQHF.

The rearrangement uses TRBV25-1 and TRBJ2-1; a possible D gene is TRBD1 (5 bases). The CDR3 totals 15 residues. Trimming took off 8 bases at V and 2 bases at J, with 16 bases between the two ends. Germline CDR1 and CDR2: MGHDK and SYGVNS. The CDR3 nucleotides read TGTGCCAGCTCCGTGGTGCAGGGAACCTACAATGAGCAGTTCTTC. Its protein is CASSVVQGTYNEQFF.

The V gene is TRBV19, the J gene TRBJ1-1; 7 bases are shared with TRBD1. CDR1 LNHDA and CDR2 SQIVND come from the germline V gene (reference sequence). Trimming took 7 bases from V and 1 from J; bases not matched to a gene: 9. The CDR3 is made up of 15 amino acids. Here the CDR3 DNA reads TGTGCCAGTACGGTCCTCGGGACAGCGAACACTGAAGCTTTCTTT. Protein: CASTVLGTANTEAFF.